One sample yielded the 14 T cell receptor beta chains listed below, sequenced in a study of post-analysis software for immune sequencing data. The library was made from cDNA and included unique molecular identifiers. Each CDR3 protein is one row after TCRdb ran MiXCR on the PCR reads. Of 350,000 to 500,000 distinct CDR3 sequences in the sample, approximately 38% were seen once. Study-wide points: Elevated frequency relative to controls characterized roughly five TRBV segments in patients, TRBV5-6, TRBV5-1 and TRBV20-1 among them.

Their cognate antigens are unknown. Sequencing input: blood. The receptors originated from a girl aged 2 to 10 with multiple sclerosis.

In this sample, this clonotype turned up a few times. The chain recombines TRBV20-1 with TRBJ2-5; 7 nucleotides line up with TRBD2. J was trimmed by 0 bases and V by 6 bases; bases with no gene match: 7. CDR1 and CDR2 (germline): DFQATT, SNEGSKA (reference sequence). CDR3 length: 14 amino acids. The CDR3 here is CSAPPAGNQETQYF. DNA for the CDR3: TGCAGTGCCCCCCCAGCGGGGAACCAAGAGACCCAGTACTTC.

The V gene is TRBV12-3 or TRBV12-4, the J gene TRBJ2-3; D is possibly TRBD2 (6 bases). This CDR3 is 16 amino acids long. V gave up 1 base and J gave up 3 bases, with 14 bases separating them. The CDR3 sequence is CASSLGSGIRTDTQYF. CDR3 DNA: TGTGCCAGCAGTTTAGGTAGCGGTATTAGAACAGATACGCAGTATTTT.

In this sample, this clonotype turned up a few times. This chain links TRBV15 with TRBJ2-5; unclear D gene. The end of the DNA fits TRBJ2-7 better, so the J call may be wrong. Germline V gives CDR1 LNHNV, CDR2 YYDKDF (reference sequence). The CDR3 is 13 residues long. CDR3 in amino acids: CATSRDKGYEQYF. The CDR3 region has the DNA TGTGCCACCAGCAGAGATAAGGGATACGAGCAGTACTTC.

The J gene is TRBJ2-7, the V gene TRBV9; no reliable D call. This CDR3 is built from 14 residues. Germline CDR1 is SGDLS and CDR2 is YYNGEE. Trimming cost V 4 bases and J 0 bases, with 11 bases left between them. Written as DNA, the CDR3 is TGTGCCAGCAGCCTGATCGAATCCTCCTACGAGCAGTACTTC. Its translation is CASSLIESSYEQYF.

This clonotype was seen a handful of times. The CDR3: CASSTGASIQGQYF. The CDR3 region has the DNA TGTGCCAGTAGTACAGGGGCGTCGATCCAGGGGCAGTACTTC. The chain carries TRBV19 and TRBJ2-5; D might be TRBD1 (6 bases). The V and J ends lost 4 bases and 11 bases respectively, with 20 bases between them. The length of the CDR3 is 14 residues. Germline CDR1 LNHDA, CDR2 SQIVND (reference sequence).

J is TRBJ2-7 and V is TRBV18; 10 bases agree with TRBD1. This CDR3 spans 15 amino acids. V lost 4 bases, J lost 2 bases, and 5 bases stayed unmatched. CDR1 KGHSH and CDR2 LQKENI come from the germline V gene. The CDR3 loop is CASSLPGQGPYEQYF. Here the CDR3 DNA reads TGTGCCAGCTCACTTCCGGGACAGGGGCCCTACGAGCAGTACTTC. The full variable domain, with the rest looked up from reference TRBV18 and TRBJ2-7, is NAGVMQNPRHLVRRRGQEARLRCSPMKGHSHVYWYRQLPEEGLKFMVYLQKENIIDESGMPKERFSAEFPKEGPSILRIQQVVRGDSAAYFCASSLPGQGPYEQYFGPGTRLTVT.

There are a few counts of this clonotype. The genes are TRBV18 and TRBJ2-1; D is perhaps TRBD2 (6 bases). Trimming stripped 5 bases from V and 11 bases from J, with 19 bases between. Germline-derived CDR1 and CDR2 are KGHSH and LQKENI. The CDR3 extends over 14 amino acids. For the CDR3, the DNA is TGTGCCAGCTCAGTAGCTTCTAGCGATACTCAGCAGTTCTTC. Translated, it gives CASSVASSDTQQFF.

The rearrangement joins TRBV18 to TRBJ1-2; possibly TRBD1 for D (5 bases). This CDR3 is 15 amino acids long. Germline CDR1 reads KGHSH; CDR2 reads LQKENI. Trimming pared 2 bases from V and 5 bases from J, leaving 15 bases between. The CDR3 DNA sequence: TGTGCCAGCTCACCATCGGGGGAGCGAGCTTATGGCTACACCTTC. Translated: CASSPSGERAYGYTF.

Here the CDR3 reads CASSRTGVDMNEKLFF. In DNA form, the CDR3 reads TGCGCCAGCAGCCGGACAGGGGTCGATATGAATGAAAAACTGTTTTTT. The gene calls are TRBV5-1 and TRBJ1-4, with 9 nucleotides matching TRBD1. This CDR3 has 16 residues. V lost 4 bases and J lost 5; bases outside the gene matches: 9. Looked up from germline, CDR1 is SGHRS and CDR2 is YFSETQ.

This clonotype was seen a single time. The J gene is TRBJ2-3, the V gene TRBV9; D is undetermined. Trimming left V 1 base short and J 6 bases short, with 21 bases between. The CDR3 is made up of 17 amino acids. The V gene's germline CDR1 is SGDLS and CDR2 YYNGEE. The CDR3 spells CASSVTPTAKLRDTQYF. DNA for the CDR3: TGTGCCAGCAGCGTAACTCCTACGGCCAAATTGCGGGATACGCAGTATTTT.

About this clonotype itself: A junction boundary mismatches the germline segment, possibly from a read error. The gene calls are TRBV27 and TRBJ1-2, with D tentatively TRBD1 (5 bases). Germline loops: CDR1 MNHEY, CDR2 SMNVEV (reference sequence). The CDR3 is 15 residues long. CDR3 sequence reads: CASSLGTGGGNGYTF. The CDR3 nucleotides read TGTGCGAGCAGTTTGGGGACGGGGGGAGGGAATGGCTACACCTTC.

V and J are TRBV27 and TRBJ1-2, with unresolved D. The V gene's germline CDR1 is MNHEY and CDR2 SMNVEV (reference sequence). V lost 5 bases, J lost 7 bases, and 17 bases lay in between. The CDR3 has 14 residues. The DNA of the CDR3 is TGTGCCAGCAGTCCTAGGGCAGCGGGAGGTGGCTACACCTTC. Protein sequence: CASSPRAAGGGYTF.

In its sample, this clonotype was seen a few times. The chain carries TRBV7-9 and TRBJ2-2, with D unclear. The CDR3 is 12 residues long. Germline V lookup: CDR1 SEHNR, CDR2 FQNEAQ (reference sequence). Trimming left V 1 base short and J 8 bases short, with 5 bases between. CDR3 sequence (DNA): TGTGCCAGCAGCTTAGAAGCTGGGGAGCTGTTTTTT. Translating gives CASSLEAGELFF.

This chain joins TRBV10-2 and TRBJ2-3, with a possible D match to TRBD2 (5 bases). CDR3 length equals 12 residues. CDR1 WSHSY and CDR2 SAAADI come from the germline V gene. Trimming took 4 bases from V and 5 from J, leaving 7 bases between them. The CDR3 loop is CASSVEGDTQYF. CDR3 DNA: TGCGCCAGCAGTGTCGAGGGAGATACGCAGTATTTT.